The subject of this entry is one T cell receptor (beta chain). As processed by the authors: Reference gene primer amplification yielded estimated nucleated cell counts. Profiling relied on immunoSEQ multiplex PCR, and the TCRdb table lists in-frame clones only, not all of them. The DNA was the basis for D and trimming; V, J and clone size are from that table. The sample carries over 200,000 clones, around 92% recorded once. Germline V gives CDR1 SGHVS, CDR2 FNYEAQ. The CDR3 has 16 amino acids. V was clipped by 5 bases and J by 1 base, with 15 bases between them. This record belongs to a study of blood T cell repertoires in COVID-19. At the level of the study: PBMCs, B-cell-depleted T cells, or T cells were the source of the cDNA or gDNA that made up the material.

The TCR was taken from a man under 40 with acute or convalescent COVID-19. The gene calls are TRBV7-6 and TRBJ2-1; a possible D gene is TRBD1 (6 bases). Source material: peripheral blood. CDR3 amino acids: CASSPQGGTSYNEQFF. CDR3 sequence (DNA): TGTGCCAGCAGCCCACAAGGGGGTACTTCCTACAATGAGCAGTTCTTC.